The 8 T cell receptor beta chains below were found in one sample sequenced in a study of Ad26.COV2.S vaccination and SARS-CoV-2 variants. The treatment was: about 20 received Ad26.COV2.S at low or high dose, single or two shots; roughly 5 received placebo; per-sample allocation not given. After the first vaccine or placebo injection, samples were drawn on day 63. Generated by immunoSEQ multiplex PCR, the TCRdb table keeps only in-frame clones and is missing some. The sample consists of 440,000 or so clones, less than 95% of them appearing once. Material: peripheral blood, obtained in a trial of Ad26.COV2.S vaccine versus placebo. These receptors all stem from a person between 18 and 65 years old who received the Ad26.COV2.S COVID-19 vaccine or a placebo.

The V and J genes are TRBV18 and TRBJ1-1; the D is unclear. Germline CDR1 reads KGHSH; CDR2 reads LQKENI. The CDR3 has 13 residues. Trimming cost V 0 bases and J 5 bases, with 7 bases left between them. The DNA of the CDR3 is TGTGCCAGCTCACCACCCCTCGAGACTGAAGCTTTCTTT. This codes for CASSPPLETEAFF. The full variable domain, rest sourced from reference TRBV18 and TRBJ1-1, is NAGVMQNPRHLVRRRGQEARLRCSPMKGHSHVYWYRQLPEEGLKFMVYLQKENIIDESGMPKERFSAEFPKEGPSILRIQQVVRGDSAAYFCASSPPLETEAFFGQGTRLTVV.

The chain couples TRBV2 to TRBJ1-5; the D gene is possibly TRBD1 (6 bases). The CDR3 has 14 amino acids. Germline CDR1 reads SNHLY; CDR2 reads FYNNEI. V lost 1 base and J lost 7, with 11 bases in between. The CDR3 loop is CASSEEGGGQPQHF. The CDR3 nucleotides read TGTGCCAGCAGTGAAGAGGGGGGAGGCCAGCCCCAGCATTTT. The whole variable domain, remainder taken from reference TRBV2 and TRBJ1-5, is EPEVTQTPSHQVTQMGQEVILRCVPISNHLYFYWYRQILGQKVEFLVSFYNNEISEKSEIFDDQFSVERPDGSNFTLKIRSTKLEDSAMYFCASSEEGGGQPQHFGDGTRLSIL.

The chain joins TRBV11-2 to TRBJ2-2; no definite D call. Trimming took off 5 bases at V and 4 bases at J, with 14 bases between the two ends. This CDR3 spans 15 amino acids. CDR1 and CDR2 (germline): SGHAT, FQNNGV. The CDR3 bases are TGTGCCAGCAGCCCCCGCCCCTTGACCACCGGGGAGCTGTTTTTT. It encodes CASSPRPLTTGELFF.

The chain employs TRBV3-1 (or the pseudogene TRBV3-2) and TRBJ2-5, with D unclear. The germline CDR1 and CDR2 sequences are LGHDT and YNNKEL (reference sequence). The CDR3 length is 11 residues. Trimming took off 2 bases at V and 2 bases at J, with 0 bases between the two ends. The CDR3 region has the DNA TGTGCCAGCAGCCAACAAGAGACCCAGTACTTC. Translated: CASSQQETQYF.

The genes are TRBV25-1 and TRBJ2-7; D is undetermined. This CDR3 contains 11 residues. Per the germline V gene, CDR1 is MGHDK and CDR2 is SYGVNS. Trimming left V 8 bases short and J 3 bases short, with 8 bases between. The CDR3 sequence: CASQLGYEQYF. DNA of the CDR3: TGTGCCAGCCAACTCGGCTACGAGCAGTACTTC.

The chain recombines TRBV15 with TRBJ2-2; 14 nucleotides line up with TRBD2. The germline gives CDR1 LNHNV, CDR2 YYDKDF (reference sequence). CDR3 size: 17 residues. Trimming cost V 1 base and J 7 bases; bases outside gene matches: 5. The CDR3 coding sequence is TGTGCCACCAGCAGAGGACTAGCGGGAGGGCCCGACGGGGAGCTGTTTTTT. It translates to CATSRGLAGGPDGELFF.

This chain joins TRBV5-6 and TRBJ2-6; D is undetermined. The CDR3 loop spans 15 amino acids. The germline CDR1 and CDR2 sequences are SGHDT and YYEEEE. With 0 bases removed from V and 0 bases from J, the gap between germline ends came to 4 bases. The CDR3 loop is CASSLGYSGANVLTF. CDR3 DNA: TGTGCCAGCAGCTTGGGGTACTCTGGGGCCAACGTCCTGACTTTC.

The V call is TRBV27, the J call TRBJ2-1; 10 bases match TRBD2. V lost 3 bases, J lost 8 bases, and 7 bases stayed unmatched. This CDR3 has 15 residues. Germline lookup yields CDR1 MNHEY and CDR2 SMNVEV (reference sequence). The CDR3 coding sequence is TGTGCCAGCAGTTTCCTAGCGGGAGCCGGGGATGAGCAGTTCTTC. As protein: CASSFLAGAGDEQFF.